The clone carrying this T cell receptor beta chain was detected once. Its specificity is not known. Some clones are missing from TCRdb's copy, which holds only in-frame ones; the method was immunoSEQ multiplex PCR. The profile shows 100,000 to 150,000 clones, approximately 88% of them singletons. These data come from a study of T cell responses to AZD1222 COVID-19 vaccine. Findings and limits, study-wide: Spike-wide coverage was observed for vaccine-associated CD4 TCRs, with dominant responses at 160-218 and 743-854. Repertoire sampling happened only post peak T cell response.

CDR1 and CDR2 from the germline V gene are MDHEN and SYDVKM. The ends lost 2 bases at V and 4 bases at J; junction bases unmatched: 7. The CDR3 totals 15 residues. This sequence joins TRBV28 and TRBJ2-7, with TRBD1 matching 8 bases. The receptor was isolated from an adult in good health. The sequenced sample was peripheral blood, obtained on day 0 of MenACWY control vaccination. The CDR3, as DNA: TGTGCCAGCAGTTTACCCACAGGGGGAAGGTACGAGCAGTACTTC. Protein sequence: CASSLPTGGRYEQYF.